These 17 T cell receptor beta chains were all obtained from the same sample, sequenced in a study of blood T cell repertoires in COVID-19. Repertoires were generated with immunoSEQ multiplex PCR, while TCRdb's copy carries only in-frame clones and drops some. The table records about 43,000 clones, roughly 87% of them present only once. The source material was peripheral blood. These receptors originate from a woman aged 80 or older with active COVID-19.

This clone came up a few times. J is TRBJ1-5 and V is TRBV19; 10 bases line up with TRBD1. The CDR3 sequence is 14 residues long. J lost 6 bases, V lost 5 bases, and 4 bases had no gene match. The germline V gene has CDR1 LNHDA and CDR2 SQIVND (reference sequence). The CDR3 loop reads CASSPGTGAQPQHF. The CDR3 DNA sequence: TGTGCCAGTAGTCCGGGGACAGGGGCTCAGCCCCAGCATTTT.

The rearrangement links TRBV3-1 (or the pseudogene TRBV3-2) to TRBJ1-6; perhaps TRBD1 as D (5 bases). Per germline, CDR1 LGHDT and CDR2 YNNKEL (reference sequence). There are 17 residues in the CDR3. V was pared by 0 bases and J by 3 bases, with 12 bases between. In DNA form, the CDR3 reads TGTGCCAGCAGCCAAGAAGGTGCAGGGCTCTATAATTCACCCCTCCACTTT. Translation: CASSQEGAGLYNSPLHF.

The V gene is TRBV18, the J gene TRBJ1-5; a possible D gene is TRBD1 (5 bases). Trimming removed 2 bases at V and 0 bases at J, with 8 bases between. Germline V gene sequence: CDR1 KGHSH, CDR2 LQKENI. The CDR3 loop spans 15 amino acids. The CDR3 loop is CASSPSQGSNQPQHF. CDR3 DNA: TGTGCCAGCTCACCATCTCAGGGTAGCAATCAGCCCCAGCATTTT. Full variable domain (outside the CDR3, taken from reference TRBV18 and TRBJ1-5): NAGVMQNPRHLVRRRGQEARLRCSPMKGHSHVYWYRQLPEEGLKFMVYLQKENIIDESGMPKERFSAEFPKEGPSILRIQQVVRGDSAAYFCASSPSQGSNQPQHFGDGTRLSIL.

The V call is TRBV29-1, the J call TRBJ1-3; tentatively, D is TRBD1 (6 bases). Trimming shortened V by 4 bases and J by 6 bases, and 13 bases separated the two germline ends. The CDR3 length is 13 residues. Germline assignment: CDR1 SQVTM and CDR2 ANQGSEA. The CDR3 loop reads CSVVKTGSNTIYF. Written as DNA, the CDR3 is TGCAGCGTTGTCAAAACAGGGTCAAACACCATATATTTT.

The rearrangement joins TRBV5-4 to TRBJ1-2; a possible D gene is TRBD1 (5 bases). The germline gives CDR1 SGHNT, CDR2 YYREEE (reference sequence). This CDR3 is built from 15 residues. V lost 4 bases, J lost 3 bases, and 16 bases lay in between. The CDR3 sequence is CASSRPDKSHYGYTF. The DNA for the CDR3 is TGTGCCAGCAGCCGACCGGACAAAAGCCACTATGGCTACACCTTC.

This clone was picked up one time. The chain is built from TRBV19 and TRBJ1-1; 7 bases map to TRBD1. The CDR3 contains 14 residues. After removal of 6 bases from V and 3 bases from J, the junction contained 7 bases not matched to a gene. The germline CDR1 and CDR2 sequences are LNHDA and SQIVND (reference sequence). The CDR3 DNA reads TGTGCCAGTAGCCTTCAGGGGGGAGACACTGAAGCTTTCTTT. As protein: CASSLQGGDTEAFF.

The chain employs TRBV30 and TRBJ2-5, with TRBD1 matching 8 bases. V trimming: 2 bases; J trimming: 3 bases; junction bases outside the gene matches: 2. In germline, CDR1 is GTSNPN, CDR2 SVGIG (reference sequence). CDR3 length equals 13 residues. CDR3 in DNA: TGTGCCTGGAGTCAGGGGGCAGAAGAGACCCAGTACTTC. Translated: CAWSQGAEETQYF.

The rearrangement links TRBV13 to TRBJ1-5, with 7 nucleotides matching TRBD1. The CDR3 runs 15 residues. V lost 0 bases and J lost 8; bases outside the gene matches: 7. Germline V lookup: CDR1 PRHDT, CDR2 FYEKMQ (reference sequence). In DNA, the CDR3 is TGTGCCAGCAGCTTAGGCGGGCAGGGGGAAAAGCCCCAGCATTTT. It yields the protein CASSLGGQGEKPQHF. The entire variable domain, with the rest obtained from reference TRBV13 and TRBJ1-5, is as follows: AAGVIQSPRHLIKEKRETATLKCYPIPRHDTVYWYQQGPGQDPQFLISFYEKMQSDKGSIPDRFSAQQFSDYHSELNMSSLELGDSALYFCASSLGGQGEKPQHFGDGTRLSIL.

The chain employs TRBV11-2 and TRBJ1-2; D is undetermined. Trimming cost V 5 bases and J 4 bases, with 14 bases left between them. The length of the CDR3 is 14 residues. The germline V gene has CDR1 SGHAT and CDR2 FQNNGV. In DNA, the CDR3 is TGTGCCAGCAGCCGTCCCGGGGAGTCCTATGGCTACACCTTC. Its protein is CASSRPGESYGYTF.

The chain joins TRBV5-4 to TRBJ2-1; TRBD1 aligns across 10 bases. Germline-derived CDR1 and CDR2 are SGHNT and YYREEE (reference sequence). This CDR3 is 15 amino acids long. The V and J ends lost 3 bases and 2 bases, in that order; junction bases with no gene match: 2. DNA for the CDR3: TGTGCCAGCAGCTCGGGACAGGGGCCCTACAATGAGCAGTTCTTC. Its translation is CASSSGQGPYNEQFF.

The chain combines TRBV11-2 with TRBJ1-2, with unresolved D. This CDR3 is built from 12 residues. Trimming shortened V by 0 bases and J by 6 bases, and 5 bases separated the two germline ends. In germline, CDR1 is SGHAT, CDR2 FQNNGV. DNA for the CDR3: TGTGCCAGCAGCTTAGACGGGAATGGCTACACCTTC. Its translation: CASSLDGNGYTF. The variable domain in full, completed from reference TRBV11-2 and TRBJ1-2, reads EAGVAQSPRYKIIEKRQSVAFWCNPISGHATLYWYQQILGQGPKLLIQFQNNGVVDDSQLPKDRFSAERLKGVDSTLKIQPAKLEDSAVYLCASSLDGNGYTFGSGTRLTVV.

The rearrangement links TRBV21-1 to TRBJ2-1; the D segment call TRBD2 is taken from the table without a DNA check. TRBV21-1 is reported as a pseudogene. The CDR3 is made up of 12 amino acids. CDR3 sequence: CASSKGPSYEFF. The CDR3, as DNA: TGTGCCAGCAGCAAAGGTCCTAGCTATGAGTTCTTC.

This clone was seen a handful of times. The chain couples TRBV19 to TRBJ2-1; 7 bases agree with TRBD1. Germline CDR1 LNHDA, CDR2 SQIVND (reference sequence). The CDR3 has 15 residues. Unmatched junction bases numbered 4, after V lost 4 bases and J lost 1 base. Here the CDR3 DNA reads TGTGCCAGTAGTACTCCGACAGGGTCCTACAATGAGCAGTTCTTC. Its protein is CASSTPTGSYNEQFF.

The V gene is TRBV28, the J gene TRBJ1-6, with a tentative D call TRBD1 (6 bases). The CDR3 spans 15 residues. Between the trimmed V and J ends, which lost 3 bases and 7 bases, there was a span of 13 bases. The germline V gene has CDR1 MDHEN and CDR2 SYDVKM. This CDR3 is CASSFPRGGNSPLHF. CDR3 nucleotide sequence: TGTGCCAGCAGTTTCCCTAGGGGGGGGAATTCACCCCTCCACTTT.

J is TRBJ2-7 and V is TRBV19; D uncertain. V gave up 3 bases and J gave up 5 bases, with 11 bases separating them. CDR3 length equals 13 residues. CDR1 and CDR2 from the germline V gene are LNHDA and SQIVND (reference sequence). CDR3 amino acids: CASSMAARNEQYF. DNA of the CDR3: TGTGCCAGTAGTATGGCGGCTAGGAACGAGCAGTACTTC.

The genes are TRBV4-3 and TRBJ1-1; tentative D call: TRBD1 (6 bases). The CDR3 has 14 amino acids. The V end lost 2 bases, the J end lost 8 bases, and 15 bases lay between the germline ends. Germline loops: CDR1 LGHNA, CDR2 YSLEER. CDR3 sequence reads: CASSQKSNRAEAFF. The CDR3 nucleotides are TGCGCCAGCAGCCAAAAGTCAAACAGGGCCGAAGCTTTCTTT.

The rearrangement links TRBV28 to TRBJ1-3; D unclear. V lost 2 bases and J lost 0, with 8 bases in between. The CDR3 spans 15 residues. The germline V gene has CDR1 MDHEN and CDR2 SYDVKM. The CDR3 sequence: CASSLDWSSGNTIYF. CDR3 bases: TGTGCCAGCAGTTTAGACTGGAGCTCTGGAAACACCATATATTTT.